One sample yielded the 32 T cell receptor beta chains listed below, sequenced in a study of glioma-infiltrating T cells. The iRepertoire nested amplicon-rescue multiplex PCR amplified TCR alpha and beta CDR3s from RNA. TCRdb redid the calling of the multiplex PCR reads with MiXCR, one entry per CDR3 protein. The sample lists approximately 3,100 distinct CDR3 sequences, 86% occurring once. The sample comprised glioma tissue, nonneoplastic brain tissue, or PBMCs (not recorded which). These TCRs come from a human donor with low-grade glioma or glioblastoma, undergoing nonglioma brain surgery, or in good health (not recorded which).

A note on this clonotype: This beta chain came through as a stray read in a library set up for alpha chains, and its size says little. The chain joins TRBV27 to TRBJ2-1; a weak D match, TRBD2 (6 bases). The V end was cut by 3 bases, the J end by 5 bases, with 23 bases between. Per germline, CDR1 MNHEY and CDR2 SMNVEV (reference sequence). The CDR3 spans 18 residues. CDR3: CASSFRMSAGSGHNEQFF. For the CDR3, the DNA is TGTGCCAGCAGTTTTAGGATGTCGGCGGGGAGTGGCCACAATGAGCAGTTCTTC.

As to this clonotype: This beta chain is a stray read from a library made for alpha chains; its abundance is not meaningful. The chain uses TRBV6-1 and TRBJ1-2, with D uncertain. CDR3 length equals 13 residues. CDR1 and CDR2 from the germline V gene are MNHNS and SASEGT. V lost 2 bases to trimming and J lost 2 bases, with 6 bases between them. The CDR3 bases are TGTGCCAGCAGTGAAAGGCAGAACTATGGCTACACCTTC. Its protein product is CASSERQNYGYTF.

In the case of this clonotype: Because this beta chain is a stray read in a library intended to capture alpha chains, its abundance should not be given much weight. The V call is TRBV5-4, the J call TRBJ2-2, with D perhaps given as TRBD1 or TRBD2 (5 bases each). V lost 4 bases to trimming and J lost 6 bases, with 10 bases between them. The germline V gene encodes CDR1 SGHNT and CDR2 YYREEE (reference sequence). The CDR3 is 13 amino acids. This chain's CDR3 is CASSIRDAGELFF. Written as DNA, the CDR3 is TGTGCCAGCAGCATTCGGGACGCCGGGGAGCTGTTTTTT. The full variable domain, its missing parts supplied by reference TRBV5-4 and TRBJ2-2, is ETGVTQSPTHLIKTRGQQVTLRCSSQSGHNTVSWYQQALGQGPQFIFQYYREEENGRGNFPPRFSGLQFPNYSSELNVNALELDDSALYLCASSIRDAGELFFGEGSRLTVL.

Of note for this clonotype: Since the library was made to target alpha chains, this beta chain is a stray read and its abundance is not meaningful. This chain uses TRBV28 with TRBJ2-3, with 7 bases aligning to TRBD2. The CDR3 covers 12 residues. Per the germline V gene, CDR1 is MDHEN and CDR2 is SYDVKM. After removal of 3 bases from V and 9 bases from J, the junction contained 3 bases not matched to a gene. Written as DNA, the CDR3 is TGTGCCAGCAGTTTTACCGGGGGGACGCAGTATTTT. Translated, it gives CASSFTGGTQYF.

This clonotype was seen more than once but under ten times. The library was designed around alpha chains, so this beta chain is a stray read whose abundance carries little weight. The chain links TRBV7-9 to TRBJ2-3; 10 bases align to TRBD2. The V gene's germline CDR1 is SEHNR and CDR2 FQNEAQ (reference sequence). The CDR3 has 15 amino acids. The trim removed 6 bases at V and 4 bases at J, leaving 7 bases unmatched. The CDR3 protein is CASSRVSGRADTQYF. Here the CDR3 DNA reads TGTGCCAGCAGTCGGGTCAGCGGGAGGGCAGATACGCAGTATTTT. Based on the CDR3 plus reference TRBV7-9 and TRBJ2-3, the full variable domain is DTGVSQNPRHKITKRGQNVTFRCDPISEHNRLYWYRQTLGQGPEFLTYFQNEAQLEKSRLLSDRFSAERPKGSFSTLEIQRTEQGDSAMYLCASSRVSGRADTQYFGPGTRLTVL.

About this clonotype itself: This beta chain was picked up by a library intended for alpha chains and is off target, so its count carries little meaning. This chain links TRBV6-6 with TRBJ1-2; D not certain. Trimming cost V 0 bases and J 2 bases, with 7 bases left between them. CDR3 size: 14 residues. Germline values: CDR1 MNHNY, CDR2 SVGAGI (reference sequence). The CDR3 loop reads CASSYSGRNYGYTF. The CDR3 DNA follows: TGTGCCAGCAGTTACTCCGGACGGAACTATGGCTACACCTTC.

Details on this clonotype: This beta chain appears as a stray read in a library generated for alpha chains; its size is not informative. This CDR3 is CASSQVRRDSPLHF. As DNA, the CDR3 is TGTGCCAGCAGCCAAGTCAGAAGGGATTCACCCCTCCACTTT. The chain recombines TRBV14 with TRBJ1-6; D unresolved. Looked up from germline, CDR1 is SGHDN and CDR2 is FVKESK. The CDR3 is made up of 14 amino acids. V lost 1 base and J lost 8, with 9 bases in between.

This clonotype has just a few counts. This beta chain represents an off-target read in a library built for alpha chains; its size is of limited meaning. The chain joins TRBV20-1 to TRBJ2-3; 9 bases match TRBD2. This CDR3 has 12 residues. Germline CDR1 is DFQATT and CDR2 is SNEGSKA (reference sequence). V was clipped by 7 bases and J by 4 bases; unmatched bases: 3. The CDR3 DNA follows: TGCAGTGGCGGACTAGCGTCAGATACGCAGTATTTT. This sequence encodes CSGGLASDTQYF.

Points on this clonotype: This beta chain lies outside the target of a library built for alpha chains; its clone size means little. The gene calls are TRBV6-2 or TRBV6-3 and TRBJ2-5; D not resolved. The CDR3 loop spans 12 amino acids. V was trimmed by 3 bases and J by 5 bases, leaving 7 bases between them. From germline, CDR1 is MNHEY and CDR2 SVGEGT. In nucleotides, the CDR3 is TGTGCCAGCAGTTATAAAACGGAGACCCAGTACTTC. Residues: CASSYKTETQYF.

Details on this clonotype: This beta chain lies outside the target of a library built for alpha chains; its clone size means little. The chain couples TRBV6-1 to TRBJ2-5, with unresolved D. Trimming took off 2 bases at V and 5 bases at J, with 9 bases between the two ends. The germline V gene has CDR1 MNHNS and CDR2 SASEGT. The CDR3 extends over 13 amino acids. The DNA for the CDR3 is TGTGCCAGCAGTGAAACCAGGTGGGAGACCCAGTACTTC. Residues: CASSETRWETQYF.

Points on this clonotype: The size of this beta chain means little, since it is a stray read in a library made for alpha chains. J is TRBJ2-7 and V is TRBV29-1; D is possibly TRBD1 or TRBD2 (6 bases each). Germline CDR1 reads SQVTM; CDR2 reads ANQGSEA. The CDR3 loop spans 15 amino acids. V gave up 0 bases and J gave up 2 bases, with 14 bases separating them. The CDR3 nucleotides read TGCAGCGTTGAAGATCTTAGGGGGGCCACCTACGAGCAGTACTTC. Its translation is CSVEDLRGATYEQYF.

In regard to this clonotype: A library prepared for alpha chains yielded this beta chain as an off-target read; its size is of little meaning. The J gene is TRBJ1-3, the V gene TRBV7-4, with a possible D match to TRBD1 (5 bases). CDR1 and CDR2 from the germline V gene are SGHVT and SQSDAQ. V was clipped by 2 bases and J by 2 bases, with 16 bases between them. The CDR3 loop spans 17 amino acids. The CDR3 bases are TGTGCCAGCAGCTTATGGGCCCTCAAGGGGCCTGGAAACACCATATATTTT. Encoded protein: CASSLWALKGPGNTIYF.

With respect to this clonotype: This beta chain turned up in a library designed for alpha chains; as an off-target read, its abundance says little. The genes are TRBV11-2 and TRBJ2-3; D remains ambiguous. The V and J ends lost 7 bases and 6 bases respectively, with 17 bases between them. Germline V gene sequence: CDR1 SGHAT, CDR2 FQNNGV. The CDR3 contains 14 residues. CDR3 nucleotides: TGTGCCAGCACCCCTTTGCCGTTACAGGATACGCAGTATTTT. It encodes CASTPLPLQDTQYF.

In the case of this clonotype: Since it is a stray read in a library aimed at alpha chains, this beta chain has a size that is not meaningful. The chain employs TRBV2 and TRBJ1-1; D unclear. Trimming left V 5 bases short and J 3 bases short, with 10 bases between. Germline V gene lookup returns CDR1 SNHLY and CDR2 FYNNEI. The CDR3 loop spans 13 amino acids. This CDR3 reads CASSRKFDTEAFF. CDR3 nucleotide sequence: TGTGCCAGCAGTAGGAAGTTTGACACTGAAGCTTTCTTT.

In this sample, this clonotype turned up a few times. This beta chain lies outside the target of a library built for alpha chains; its clone size means little. V usage is TRBV27 and J usage is TRBJ2-1; TRBD2 matches 12 bases. CDR3 length: 16 amino acids. Germline assignment: CDR1 MNHEY and CDR2 SMNVEV (reference sequence). V lost 6 bases, J lost 5 bases, and 8 bases stayed unmatched. CDR3 loop: CASRPLAGGQNNEQFF. CDR3 bases: TGTGCCAGCAGGCCCCTAGCGGGAGGGCAAAACAATGAGCAGTTCTTC.

This clonotype was detected once. This beta chain appears as a stray read in a library generated for alpha chains; its size is not informative. J is TRBJ1-2 and V is TRBV20-1; D unresolved. CDR1 is DFQATT and CDR2 is SNEGSKA in the germline V gene (reference sequence). CDR3 length: 11 residues. The V gene lost 3 bases and the J gene lost 7 bases, with 9 bases spanning the gap. CDR3 in DNA: TGCAGTGCTAGGAAGCTGGCTGGCTACACCTTC. This translates into CSARKLAGYTF.

About this clonotype itself: The size of this beta chain means little, since it is a stray read in a library made for alpha chains. V usage is TRBV6-1 and J usage is TRBJ2-7, with a tentative D call TRBD2 (6 bases). This CDR3 has 13 amino acids. The V end was cut by 7 bases, the J end by 2 bases, with 12 bases between. From germline, CDR1 is MNHNS and CDR2 SASEGT. This CDR3 reads CASTPGLTYEQYF. The CDR3 region has the DNA TGTGCCAGCACGCCGGGACTTACCTACGAGCAGTACTTC.

Regarding this clonotype: This beta chain is an unintended read in a library built for alpha chains; its size means little. The CDR3: CSVEDSGTGQVQQYF. The CDR3 DNA sequence: TGCAGCGTTGAAGATAGCGGGACAGGTCAAGTCCAGCAGTACTTC. This rearrangement joins TRBV29-1 to TRBJ2-7, with D perhaps TRBD1 or TRBD2 (8 bases each). Trimming left V 0 bases short and J 8 bases short, with 20 bases between. The V gene's germline CDR1 is SQVTM and CDR2 ANQGSEA. This CDR3 spans 15 amino acids.

Of note for this clonotype: This beta chain lies outside the target of a library built for alpha chains; its clone size means little. The rearrangement joins TRBV11-3 to TRBJ1-1; no definite D call. Trimming cost V 8 bases and J 0 bases, with 7 bases left between them. The CDR3 runs to 12 residues. Germline-derived CDR1 and CDR2 are SGHNT and YENEEA. In DNA, the CDR3 is TGTGCCAGCTCCCCGATGAACACTGAAGCTTTCTTT. Its translation: CASSPMNTEAFF.

The count of this clonotype is one. For a library built for alpha chains, this beta chain is a stray read; little rests on its size. This chain joins TRBV28 and TRBJ1-5; 9 nucleotides match TRBD1. V trimming: 5 bases; J trimming: 8 bases; junction bases outside the gene matches: 10. The CDR3 has 15 amino acids. The germline V gene encodes CDR1 MDHEN and CDR2 SYDVKM. DNA of the CDR3: TGTGCCAGCAGTCCTATCCGGGACAGGGCTAAGCCCCAGCATTTT. Its translation: CASSPIRDRAKPQHF.

To note about this clonotype: Because this beta chain is a stray read in a library intended to capture alpha chains, its abundance should not be given much weight. The V call is TRBV6-2 or TRBV6-3, the J call TRBJ1-2, with 9 bases that match TRBD1. Germline V gives CDR1 MNHEY, CDR2 SVGEGT. The CDR3 contains 14 residues. After removal of 0 bases from V and 6 bases from J, the junction contained 2 bases not matched to a gene. In DNA form, the CDR3 reads TGTGCCAGCAGTTACTCGACAGGGGGAAATGGCTACACCTTC. Its protein product is CASSYSTGGNGYTF.

With respect to this clonotype: With the library built for alpha chains, this beta chain is off target and its frequency is not meaningful. This chain joins TRBV6-1 and TRBJ2-7; maybe TRBD1 (6 bases). Trimming left V 5 bases short and J 6 bases short, with 17 bases between. The CDR3 contains 14 residues. Per germline, CDR1 MNHNS and CDR2 SASEGT. The CDR3 coding sequence is TGTGCCAGCAGTCAACAGGGAAATTTAGGCGAGCAGTACTTC. This sequence encodes CASSQQGNLGEQYF.

A note on this clonotype: This beta chain lies outside the target of a library built for alpha chains; its clone size means little. V usage is TRBV6-6 and J usage is TRBJ2-1; TRBD1 or TRBD2 may be the D gene (5 bases each). Germline CDR1 is MNHNY and CDR2 is SVGAGI (reference sequence). There are 12 residues in the CDR3. Trimming took 8 bases from V and 6 from J, leaving 11 bases between them. CDR3 loop: CASWPGTNEQFF. CDR3 bases: TGTGCCAGCTGGCCAGGGACCAATGAGCAGTTCTTC.

This clonotype was recorded once. For a library built for alpha chains, this beta chain is a stray read; little rests on its size. The CDR3: CASSYSGHDTQYF. The CDR3 region has the DNA TGTGCCAGCAGTTACTCGGGGCATGATACGCAGTATTTT. The chain couples TRBV6-2 or TRBV6-3 to TRBJ2-3; D is perhaps TRBD1 (5 bases). V lost 0 bases to trimming and J lost 6 bases, with 7 bases between them. The CDR3 contains 13 residues. CDR1 MNHEY and CDR2 SVGEGT come from the germline V gene.

A note on this clonotype: Little can be read into the size of this beta chain, an off-target read in a library designed for alpha chains. The chain uses TRBV6-1 and TRBJ2-1; 14 nucleotides match TRBD2. CDR1 MNHNS and CDR2 SASEGT come from the germline V gene. The CDR3 sequence is 16 residues long. After removal of 5 bases from V and 8 bases from J, the junction contained 8 bases not matched to a gene. CDR3 in DNA: TGTGCCAGCAGTCGACTAGCGGGAGGGCTAAGGGATGAGCAGTTCTTC. Its protein product is CASSRLAGGLRDEQFF.

In the case of this clonotype: A library made for alpha chains picked up this beta chain off target, so its size means little. The chain employs TRBV19 and TRBJ1-5, with D possibly TRBD1 on 5 matching bases. Germline CDR1 is LNHDA and CDR2 is SQIVND (reference sequence). The length of the CDR3 is 18 residues. V lost 6 bases to trimming and J lost 4 bases, with 25 bases between them. The CDR3 reads CASRNTNPGTIQNQPQHF. CDR3 nucleotides: TGTGCCAGTAGAAACACGAACCCAGGGACGATCCAAAATCAGCCCCAGCATTTT.

Points on this clonotype: This beta chain came through as a stray read in a library set up for alpha chains, and its size says little. This sequence joins TRBV4-1 and TRBJ2-1; 9 bases are shared with TRBD2. Looked up from germline, CDR1 is MGHRA and CDR2 is YSYEKL. V dropped 2 bases and J dropped 5; count of bases not matched to a gene: 7. The length of the CDR3 is 16 residues. The CDR3 protein is CASSQRGSGRNNEQFF. DNA for the CDR3: TGCGCCAGCAGCCAAAGGGGAAGCGGGAGGAACAATGAGCAGTTCTTC.

A word on this clonotype: The library was designed around alpha chains, so this beta chain is a stray read whose abundance carries little weight. This chain joins TRBV10-2 and TRBJ1-1; D is undetermined. Germline CDR1 WSHSY, CDR2 SAAADI. This CDR3 spans 14 amino acids. Trimming cost V 6 bases and J 1 base, with 12 bases left between them. CDR3 sequence (DNA): TGCGCCAGCAGCACTCGGACGAGGAACACTGAAGCTTTCTTT. Translated, it gives CASSTRTRNTEAFF.

On this clonotype itself: This beta chain is an off-target read within a library intended for alpha chains, so its frequency means little. The J gene is TRBJ2-3, the V gene TRBV5-1; 14 bases match TRBD2. The CDR3 spans 20 residues. V trimming: 3 bases; J trimming: 0 bases; junction bases outside the gene matches: 12. In germline, CDR1 is SGHRS, CDR2 YFSETQ. In DNA form, the CDR3 reads TGCGCCAGCAGCTGGCCACCGGGACTAGCGGGGGCTACGAGCACAGATACGCAGTATTTT. This codes for CASSWPPGLAGATSTDTQYF.

Turning to this clonotype: A much larger clone is a single base away; this may be a read error. Because this beta chain is a stray read in a library intended to capture alpha chains, its abundance should not be given much weight. V and J are TRBV5-4 and TRBJ1-1; D ambiguous. V lost 4 bases and J lost 5, with 12 bases in between. The CDR3 sequence is 13 residues long. Germline assignment: CDR1 SGHNT and CDR2 YYREEE (reference sequence). The CDR3, as DNA: TGTGCCAGCAGCCTTGAAGGTTCGACTGAAGCTTTCTTT. It is translated as CASSLEGSTEAFF.

Remarks on this clonotype: Since the library was made to target alpha chains, this beta chain is a stray read and its abundance is not meaningful. The J gene is TRBJ2-1, the V gene TRBV15, with a possible D match to TRBD2 (6 bases). V was trimmed by 3 bases and J by 4 bases, leaving 10 bases between them. Germline CDR1 LNHNV, CDR2 YYDKDF (reference sequence). The CDR3 extends over 14 amino acids. DNA for the CDR3: TGTGCCACCAGCAGTCCCGGGACTTACAATGAGCAGTTCTTC. Translating it yields CATSSPGTYNEQFF.

A word on this clonotype: A library prepared for alpha chains yielded this beta chain as an off-target read; its size is of little meaning. This chain uses TRBV20-1 with TRBJ1-6; 10 bases fit TRBD1. This CDR3 region has 15 residues. CDR1 DFQATT and CDR2 SNEGSKA come from the germline V gene (reference sequence). V shed 5 bases and J 3 bases; nucleotides not matched to a gene: 4. Here the CDR3 DNA reads TGCAGTGCTTCGGGACAGGGGTACTATAATTCACCCCTCCACTTT. The encoded protein is CSASGQGYYNSPLHF.